A selection of T cell receptor beta chains follows, all from one sample in a study. TCRdb used MiXCR to reprocess the 5' RACE reads, holding one entry per CDR3 protein. Here the sample spans tens of thousands of distinct CDR3 sequences, 25% to 30% being singletons. Sequencing was carried out using naive CD4+ T cells sorted from blood. These receptor sequences come from a female donor with breast cancer. CDR3s leave out the opening cysteine and the closing phenylalanine or tryptophan.

v_call: TRBV5-1; j_call: TRBJ2-1; cdr3_aa: ASSLSGAYNEQF
v_call: TRBV20-1; j_call: TRBJ2-3; cdr3_aa: SARPPLAGGGDTQY
v_call: TRBV7-9; j_call: TRBJ1-4; cdr3_aa: ASSWGDRGEKLF
v_call: TRBV5-1; j_call: TRBJ1-1; cdr3_aa: AGSLRTGSPTEAF
v_call: TRBV5-1; j_call: TRBJ2-1; cdr3_aa: ASSFLDNEQF
v_call: TRBV20-1; j_call: TRBJ2-1; cdr3_aa: SARDVGGSTIHEQF
v_call: TRBV5-6; j_call: TRBJ1-5; cdr3_aa: ASSSGQGAGRPQH
v_call: TRBV3-1; j_call: TRBJ2-5; cdr3_aa: ASSQETQY
v_call: TRBV3-1; j_call: TRBJ1-1; cdr3_aa: ASSLTGTENTEAF
v_call: TRBV4-1; j_call: TRBJ2-1; cdr3_aa: ASSQESGRFDEQF
v_call: TRBV19; j_call: TRBJ2-1; cdr3_aa: TSSIPPRATTQF
v_call: TRBV5-1; j_call: TRBJ2-5; cdr3_aa: ASSFSTSGETQY
v_call: TRBV5-1; j_call: TRBJ2-1; cdr3_aa: ASSLITRTSGSYNEQF
v_call: TRBV5-1; j_call: TRBJ2-6; cdr3_aa: ASSNSNVLT
v_call: TRBV20-1; j_call: TRBJ1-2; cdr3_aa: SAIRLGGGYT
v_call: TRBV5-1; j_call: TRBJ2-3; cdr3_aa: ASSLGEFADTQY
v_call: TRBV7-7; j_call: TRBJ2-7; cdr3_aa: ASSPDGTGNHLEQY
v_call: TRBV4-1; j_call: TRBJ1-2; cdr3_aa: ASSQELGRGYT
v_call: TRBV7-2; j_call: TRBJ2-7; cdr3_aa: ASSFAGGSSYEQY
v_call: TRBV7-9; j_call: TRBJ2-3; cdr3_aa: ASGQTADTQY
v_call: TRBV20-1; j_call: TRBJ1-6; cdr3_aa: SARAVGQGQAPLH
v_call: TRBV29-1; j_call: TRBJ2-5; cdr3_aa: SVVRTGIQETQY
v_call: TRBV6-6; j_call: TRBJ2-7; cdr3_aa: ASKETIDSYEQY
v_call: TRBV4-2; j_call: TRBJ1-3; cdr3_aa: ASSQVSVPHSGNTIY
v_call: TRBV28; j_call: TRBJ2-4; cdr3_aa: ASRPTGGENIQY
v_call: TRBV5-1; j_call: TRBJ1-5; cdr3_aa: ASSYGGNGQPQH
v_call: TRBV30; j_call: TRBJ1-1; cdr3_aa: AWKGRAEAF
v_call: TRBV11-2; j_call: TRBJ1-5; cdr3_aa: ASSLDRGTQH
v_call: TRBV3-1; j_call: TRBJ2-3; cdr3_aa: ASSLGLDTQY
v_call: TRBV5-1; j_call: TRBJ2-3; cdr3_aa: ASSLNPSGKYTDTQY
v_call: TRBV7-9; j_call: TRBJ2-3; cdr3_aa: ASSRLTDTQY
v_call: TRBV12-3/TRBV12-4; j_call: TRBJ1-2; cdr3_aa: ASSPSGQDNYGYT
v_call: TRBV5-4; j_call: TRBJ2-3; cdr3_aa: AGSGPRGEDTDTQY
v_call: TRBV7-3; j_call: TRBJ2-2; cdr3_aa: ASSLNQNTGELF
v_call: TRBV5-1; j_call: TRBJ2-4; cdr3_aa: ASSSGIAKNIQY
v_call: TRBV20-1; j_call: TRBJ2-7; cdr3_aa: SATRTVAYEQY
v_call: TRBV20-1; j_call: TRBJ2-2; cdr3_aa: SASLAGGPGELF